The 14 T cell receptor beta chains given below trace back to one sample, sequenced in a study of control samples from healthy donors and cancer patients. Produced via immunoSEQ multiplex PCR; TCRdb's table is partial and in-frame only. This sample carries more than 95,000 clones, more than 80% of them seen once, and the ten largest clones take around 8.5%. The sequencing input was blood. The receptor set was obtained from a man aged 18 to 35 in good health.

The genes are TRBV19 and TRBJ2-1; 9 bases agree with TRBD1. Germline trimming cut 3 bases from V and 6 bases from J; bases unmatched to any gene: 3. This CDR3 has 14 amino acids. Germline CDR1 LNHDA, CDR2 SQIVND (reference sequence). The CDR3 coding sequence is TGTGCCAGTAGTATCGGGACAGGGCTCAATGAGCAGTTCTTC. Translation: CASSIGTGLNEQFF.

The chain has TRBV5-1 and TRBJ1-1; no clear D. The CDR3 covers 15 residues. Germline loops: CDR1 SGHRS, CDR2 YFSETQ. The ends were cut back, 0 bases at V and 7 bases at J, with 16 bases in the middle. The chain's CDR3 is CASSLAANFRSEAFF. In nucleotides, the CDR3 is TGCGCCAGCAGCTTGGCGGCGAATTTCAGGAGTGAAGCTTTCTTT.

The chain combines TRBV7-9 with TRBJ2-7, with D hard to call. The CDR3 is 14 residues long. V lost 1 base, J lost 0 bases, and 7 bases lay in between. CDR1 SEHNR and CDR2 FQNEAQ come from the germline V gene (reference sequence). The chain's CDR3 is CASSLDPGSYEQYF. The CDR3 DNA reads as TGTGCCAGCAGCTTAGATCCAGGCTCCTACGAGCAGTACTTC.

The chain carries TRBV7-2 and TRBJ1-3; a possible D gene is TRBD1 (6 bases). V gave up 3 bases and J gave up 1 base, with 10 bases separating them. The germline gives CDR1 SGHTA, CDR2 FQGNSA. The CDR3 is 15 amino acids. The CDR3 nucleotides read TGTGCCAGCAGCTTGGACAGTACTTCTGGAAACACCATATATTTT. Protein sequence: CASSLDSTSGNTIYF.

The chain carries TRBV15 and TRBJ1-4; 7 bases line up with TRBD1. Looked up from germline, CDR1 is LNHNV and CDR2 is YYDKDF (reference sequence). V lost 5 bases to trimming and J lost 5 bases; unmatched junction nucleotides: 5. The CDR3 is 14 amino acids. CDR3 loop: CATSGGTENEKLFF. The CDR3, as DNA: TGTGCCACCAGCGGAGGGACAGAGAATGAAAAACTGTTTTTT.

This chain connects TRBV5-5 to TRBJ2-7; 13 bases line up with TRBD2. The CDR3 runs 16 residues. The ends lost 3 bases at V and 7 bases at J; junction bases unmatched: 10. Germline V gene data show CDR1 as SGHKS and CDR2 as YYEKEE (reference sequence). In DNA form, the CDR3 reads TGTGCCAGCAGCTCACGAGGACTAGCGGGAGCTTGGGAGCAGTACTTC. The encoded protein is CASSSRGLAGAWEQYF. The entire variable domain, with the rest obtained from reference TRBV5-5 and TRBJ2-7, is as follows: DAGVTQSPTHLIKTRGQQVTLRCSPISGHKSVSWYQQVLGQGPQFIFQYYEKEERGRGNFPDRFSARQFPNYSSELNVNALLLGDSALYLCASSSRGLAGAWEQYFGPGTRLTVT.

The V and J genes are TRBV28 and TRBJ2-5; D remains ambiguous. There are 14 residues in the CDR3. Germline CDR1 and CDR2: MDHEN and SYDVKM. V lost 6 bases and J 2 bases, leaving 13 bases between the germline ends. The CDR3 DNA sequence: TGTGCCAGCAGCACCCAGGCCTTACAAGAGACCCAGTACTTC. It translates to CASSTQALQETQYF.

The chain recombines TRBV5-1 with TRBJ2-5, with 8 bases matching TRBD1. The junction had 4 bases not matched to a gene; V was cut back by 0 bases and J by 3 bases. The CDR3 is made up of 15 amino acids. The germline gives CDR1 SGHRS, CDR2 YFSETQ. The CDR3 is CASSLAAGGEETQYF. The CDR3 nucleotides are TGCGCCAGCAGCTTGGCGGCAGGGGGCGAAGAGACCCAGTACTTC.

The chain joins TRBV13 to TRBJ1-1, with TRBD1 matching 7 bases. Germline CDR1 reads PRHDT; CDR2 reads FYEKMQ (reference sequence). V trimming: 7 bases; J trimming: 1 base; junction bases outside the gene matches: 6. CDR3 length: 14 amino acids. In DNA form, the CDR3 reads TGTGCCAGCAACGACAGGGACTCGAACACTGAAGCTTTCTTT. The encoded protein is CASNDRDSNTEAFF.

The chain recombines TRBV11-2 with TRBJ2-7; 13 nucleotides align to TRBD2. The germline V gene encodes CDR1 SGHAT and CDR2 FQNNGV. The CDR3 runs to 15 residues. Unmatched junction bases numbered 4, after V lost 5 bases and J lost 3 bases. In DNA, the CDR3 is TGTGCCAGCAGCCCCGGACTAGCGGGAGTCTACGAGCAGTACTTC. It translates to CASSPGLAGVYEQYF. The full variable domain, with the rest looked up from reference TRBV11-2 and TRBJ2-7, is EAGVAQSPRYKIIEKRQSVAFWCNPISGHATLYWYQQILGQGPKLLIQFQNNGVVDDSQLPKDRFSAERLKGVDSTLKIQPAKLEDSAVYLCASSPGLAGVYEQYFGPGTRLTVT.

CDR3 sequence (DNA): TGCGCCAGCGGTGGACACCTATCTTTCTTT. This codes for CASGGHLSFF. This chain joins TRBV10-2 and TRBJ1-1; TRBD1 might be the D (5 bases). There are 10 residues in the CDR3. V was cut by 8 bases and J by 12 bases, with 13 bases left in between. Germline assignment: CDR1 WSHSY and CDR2 SAAADI.

The chain carries TRBV5-4 and TRBJ1-1; 7 bases align to TRBD1. The J segment lost 4 bases and the V segment lost 3 bases, leaving 3 bases of the junction unmatched. The CDR3 length is 13 residues. The V gene's germline CDR1 is SGHNT and CDR2 YYREEE (reference sequence). For the CDR3, the DNA is TGTGCCAGCAGCTATAGGGGGCGCACTGAAGCTTTCTTT. It encodes CASSYRGRTEAFF.

V and J are TRBV12-3 or TRBV12-4 and TRBJ1-2, with D hard to call. The CDR3 covers 12 residues. The V end lost 1 base, the J end lost 4 bases, and 4 bases lay between the germline ends. The CDR3 coding sequence is TGTGCCAGCAGTTTAGAGGTCTATGGCTACACCTTC. Translated: CASSLEVYGYTF.

The V call is TRBV6-5, the J call TRBJ2-3; D call uncertain. The germline CDR1 and CDR2 sequences are MNHEY and SVGAGI. V was pared by 0 bases and J by 0 bases, with 7 bases between. The CDR3 is 15 amino acids. Written as DNA, the CDR3 is TGTGCCAGCAGTTACTCACCAGCTAGCACAGATACGCAGTATTTT. Encoded protein: CASSYSPASTDTQYF.